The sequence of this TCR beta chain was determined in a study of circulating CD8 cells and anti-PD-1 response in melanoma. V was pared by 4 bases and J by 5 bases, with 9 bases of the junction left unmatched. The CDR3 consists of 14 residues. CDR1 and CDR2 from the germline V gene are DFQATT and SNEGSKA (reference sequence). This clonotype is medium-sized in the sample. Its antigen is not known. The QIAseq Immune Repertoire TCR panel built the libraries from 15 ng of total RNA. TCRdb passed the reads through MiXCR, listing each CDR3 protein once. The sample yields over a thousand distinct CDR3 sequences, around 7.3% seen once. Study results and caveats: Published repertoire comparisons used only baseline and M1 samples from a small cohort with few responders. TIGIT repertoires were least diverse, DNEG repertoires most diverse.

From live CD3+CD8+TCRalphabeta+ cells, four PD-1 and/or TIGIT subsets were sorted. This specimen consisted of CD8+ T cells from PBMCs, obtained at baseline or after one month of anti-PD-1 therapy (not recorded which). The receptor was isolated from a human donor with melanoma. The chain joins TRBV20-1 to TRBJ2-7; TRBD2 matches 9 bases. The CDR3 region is CSATNLAGWDEQYF. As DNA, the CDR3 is TGCAGTGCTACCAATCTAGCGGGGTGGGACGAGCAGTACTTC.